This T cell receptor beta chain was observed in a study of T cells in Graves' hyperthyroidism and ophthalmopathy. Study-wide context: Peripheral blood was drawn at first diagnosis, prior to all treatment.

Exclusion of patients followed from uncontrolled infection, other autoimmune disease, pregnancy or lactation. Clinical symptoms, serum thyroxine and TRAb, thyroid ultrasound and orbital computed tomography were used for the diagnoses. Drawn at first hyperthyroidism diagnosis, the blood sample preceded any ophthalmopathy symptoms. Amplification of TCR beta CDR3 regions used RNA as the template. In the first-round RT-PCR of the TCR CDR3, the HTBI primer set was used. TCRdb analysed the multiplex PCR reads with MiXCR anew, one entry per CDR3 protein. This sample has about 580,000 distinct CDR3 sequences, with about 15% found just once. In germline, CDR1 is PRHDT, CDR2 FYEKMQ (reference sequence). Trimming cost V 4 bases and J 5 bases; bases outside gene matches: 10. The CDR3 is made up of 18 amino acids. This clonotype has just a few counts.

The sequenced material came from blood. The TCR was taken from a woman aged 30 to 39 with Graves' hyperthyroidism that later progressed to Graves' ophthalmopathy. V and J are TRBV13 and TRBJ2-3, with TRBD2 matching over 15 bases. In DNA, the CDR3 is TGTGCCAGCAGCTCAGGACTAGCGGGAGGGATCTGGGGAGATACGCAGTATTTT. This codes for CASSSGLAGGIWGDTQYF.